The sequence of this TCR beta chain was determined in a study of T cell clonotyping in hematopoietic cell transplantation. Findings and caveats of the study: Graft donor and pretransplant recipient Inverse Simpson Index values predicted broader posttransplant TCR diversity. Few recipient clonotypes overlapped donors; over 95% were de novo at given depth.

TCRdb keeps only in-frame clones here, not all; method: immunoSEQ multiplex PCR. The profile shows about 12,000 clones, roughly nine tenths of them singletons. There are 14 residues in the CDR3. Per the germline V gene, CDR1 is SGHNT and CDR2 is YYREEE (reference sequence). V was clipped by 4 bases and J by 0 bases; unmatched bases: 3. Turning to this clone: Its specificity is unknown.

V gene TRBV5-4 combines with J gene TRBJ2-5, with 7 bases fitting TRBD1. The sample consisted of peripheral blood mononuclear cells. This sequence was found in a human donor who either received an allogeneic hematopoietic cell transplant for a myeloid malignancy or was a related donor (not recorded which). Some clones in this sample may be carry-over from other donors' samples. The CDR3 sequence is CASSLGQDQETQYF. The CDR3 nucleotides read TGTGCCAGCAGCCTCGGACAGGACCAAGAGACCCAGTACTTC.